Presented here are 4 T cell receptor beta chains from one specimen sequenced in a study of cytomegalovirus exposure and HLA in healthy donors. The PCR made use of 60 Vbeta and 13 Jbeta primers. TCRdb's table, derived via immunoSEQ multiplex PCR, lists solely in-frame clones and lacks some. The sample includes roughly 150,000 clones, 80% of them seen just once. Sequencing used PBMCs. These receptors were collected from a middle-aged woman in good health and CMV-seronegative.

The gene calls are TRBV10-3 and TRBJ2-5, with D tentatively TRBD1 (5 bases). The better agreement between TRBJ2-7 and the DNA end casts doubt on the J call. The CDR3 is made up of 16 amino acids. Germline CDR1 reads ENHRY; CDR2 reads SYGVKD. CDR3 protein: CAISESQVGKGYEQYF. Here the CDR3 DNA reads TGTGCCATCAGTGAGTCACAGGTAGGGAAGGGTTACGAGCAGTACTTC.

The rearrangement links TRBV15 to TRBJ2-7, with TRBD1 matching over 7 bases. V shed 5 bases and J 0 bases; nucleotides not matched to a gene: 10. The CDR3 has 16 residues. Germline CDR1 is LNHNV and CDR2 is YYDKDF (reference sequence). The CDR3 region is CATSRSGQSLSYEQYF. The CDR3 DNA sequence: TGTGCCACCAGCCGCTCGGGACAGTCCCTCTCCTACGAGCAGTACTTC.

V and J are TRBV5-5 and TRBJ1-3, with D perhaps matching TRBD1 (5 bases). Germline assignment: CDR1 SGHKS and CDR2 YYEKEE (reference sequence). The germline V and J ends were trimmed by 3 bases and 3 bases, with 13 bases remaining between them. The CDR3 is 15 amino acids. Written as DNA, the CDR3 is TGTGCCAGCAGCTATGCCGGGGGGGATGGAAACACCATATATTTT. It is translated as CASSYAGGDGNTIYF.

In its sample, this clone was seen once. The chain recombines TRBV27 with TRBJ2-5; D possibly corresponds to TRBD1 (6 bases). The CDR3 loop spans 14 amino acids. CDR1 and CDR2 from the germline V gene are MNHEY and SMNVEV (reference sequence). The V gene lost 3 bases and the J gene lost 6 bases, with 14 bases spanning the gap. The DNA of the CDR3 is TGTGCCAGCAGTTTGCGGGCCTGGGACAAGACCCAGTACTTC. Its translation is CASSLRAWDKTQYF.